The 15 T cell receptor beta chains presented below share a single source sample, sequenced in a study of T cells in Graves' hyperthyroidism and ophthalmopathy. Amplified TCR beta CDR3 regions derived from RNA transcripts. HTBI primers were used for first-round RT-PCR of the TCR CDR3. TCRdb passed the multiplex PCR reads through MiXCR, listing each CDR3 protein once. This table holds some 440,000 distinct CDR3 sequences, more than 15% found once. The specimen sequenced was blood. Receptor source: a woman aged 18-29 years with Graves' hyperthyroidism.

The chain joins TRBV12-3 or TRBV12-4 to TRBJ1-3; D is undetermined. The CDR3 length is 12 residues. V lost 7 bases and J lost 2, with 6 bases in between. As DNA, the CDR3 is TGTGCCAGCAATCTCGCTGGAAACACCATATATTTT. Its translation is CASNLAGNTIYF.

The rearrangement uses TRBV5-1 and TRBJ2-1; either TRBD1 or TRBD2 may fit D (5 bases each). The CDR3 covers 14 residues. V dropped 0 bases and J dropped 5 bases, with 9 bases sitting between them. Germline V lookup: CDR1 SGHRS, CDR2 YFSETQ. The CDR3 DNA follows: TGCGCCAGCAGCTTGGGGGGACCAAACAATGAGCAGTTCTTC. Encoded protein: CASSLGGPNNEQFF.

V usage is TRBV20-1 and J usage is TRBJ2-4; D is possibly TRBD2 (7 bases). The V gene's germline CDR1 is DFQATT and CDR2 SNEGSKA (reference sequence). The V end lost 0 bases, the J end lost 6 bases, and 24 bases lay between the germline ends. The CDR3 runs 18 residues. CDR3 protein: CSARDFGGGRGGINIQYF. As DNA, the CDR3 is TGCAGTGCTAGAGATTTTGGAGGGGGGCGCGGGGGCATAAACATTCAGTACTTC.

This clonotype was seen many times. The CDR3 region is CASSRGAGGQSYEQYF. In nucleotides, the CDR3 is TGTGCCAGCAGCCGGGGGGCCGGGGGCCAGTCCTACGAGCAGTACTTC. The chain has TRBV3-1 and TRBJ2-7; the D call may be TRBD1 or TRBD2 (6 bases each). The CDR3 is 16 amino acids. Trimming removed 4 bases from V and 1 base from J, with 17 bases in between. The V gene's germline CDR1 is LGHDT and CDR2 YNNKEL (reference sequence).

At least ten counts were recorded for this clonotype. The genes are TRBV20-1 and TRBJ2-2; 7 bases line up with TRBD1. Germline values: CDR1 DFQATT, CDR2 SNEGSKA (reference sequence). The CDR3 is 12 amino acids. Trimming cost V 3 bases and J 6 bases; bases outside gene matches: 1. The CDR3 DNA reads TGCAGTGCTAGCCAGGGGGCCGGGGAGCTGTTTTTT. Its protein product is CSASQGAGELFF.

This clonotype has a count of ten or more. CDR3 coding DNA: TGTGCCAGCAGACCGGACAGGAACACTGAAGCTTTCTTT. As protein: CASRPDRNTEAFF. The chain recombines TRBV12-3 or TRBV12-4 with TRBJ1-1; the D gene is possibly TRBD1 (6 bases). V lost 6 bases to trimming and J lost 1 base, with 9 bases between them. The CDR3 consists of 13 residues.

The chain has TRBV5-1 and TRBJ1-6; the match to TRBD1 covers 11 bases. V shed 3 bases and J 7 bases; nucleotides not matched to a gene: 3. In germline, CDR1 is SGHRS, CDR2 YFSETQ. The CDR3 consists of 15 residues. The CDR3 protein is CASSSWDRGNSPLHF. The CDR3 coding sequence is TGCGCCAGCAGCTCCTGGGACAGGGGGAATTCACCCCTCCACTTT.

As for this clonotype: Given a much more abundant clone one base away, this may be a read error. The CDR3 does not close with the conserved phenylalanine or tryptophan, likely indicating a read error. The CDR3 DNA is TGTGCCAGCAGCCCATTTGGGGGGACGCGCTATGGCTACACCCTC. Amino acids: CASSPFGGTRYGYTL. J is TRBJ1-2 and V is TRBV5-5, with D maybe TRBD1 (5 bases). Trimming left V 4 bases short and J 4 bases short, with 17 bases between. CDR3 length: 15 residues. The germline CDR1 and CDR2 sequences are SGHKS and YYEKEE (reference sequence).

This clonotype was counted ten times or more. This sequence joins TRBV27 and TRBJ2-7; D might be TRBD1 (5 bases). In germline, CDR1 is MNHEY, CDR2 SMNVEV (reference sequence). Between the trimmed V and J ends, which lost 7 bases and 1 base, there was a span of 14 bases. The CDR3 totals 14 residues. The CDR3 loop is CASKTDSVSYEQYF. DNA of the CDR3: TGTGCCAGCAAAACCGACAGTGTTTCCTACGAGCAGTACTTC.

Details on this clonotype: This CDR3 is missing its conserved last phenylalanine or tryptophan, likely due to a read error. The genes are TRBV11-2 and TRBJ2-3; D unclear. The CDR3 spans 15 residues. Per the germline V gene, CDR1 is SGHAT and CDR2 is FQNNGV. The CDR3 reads CASGLGTWYTDTQYL. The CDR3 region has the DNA TGTGCCAGCGGCTTAGGAACTTGGTACACAGATACGCAGTATCTT.

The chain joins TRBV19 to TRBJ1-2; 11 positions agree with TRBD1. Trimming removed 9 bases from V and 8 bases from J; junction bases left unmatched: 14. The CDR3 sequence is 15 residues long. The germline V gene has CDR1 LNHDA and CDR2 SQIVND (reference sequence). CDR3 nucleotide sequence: TGTGCCAGCTTATTACCGGGACAGGGGGTGGAAGGCTACACCTTC. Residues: CASLLPGQGVEGYTF.

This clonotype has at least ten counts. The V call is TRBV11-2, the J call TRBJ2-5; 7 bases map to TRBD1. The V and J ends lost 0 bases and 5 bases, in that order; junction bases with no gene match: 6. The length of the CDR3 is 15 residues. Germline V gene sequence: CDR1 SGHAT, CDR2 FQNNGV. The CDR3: CASSLEGGATETQYF. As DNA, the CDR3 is TGTGCCAGCAGCTTAGAAGGGGGCGCGACGGAGACCCAGTACTTC.

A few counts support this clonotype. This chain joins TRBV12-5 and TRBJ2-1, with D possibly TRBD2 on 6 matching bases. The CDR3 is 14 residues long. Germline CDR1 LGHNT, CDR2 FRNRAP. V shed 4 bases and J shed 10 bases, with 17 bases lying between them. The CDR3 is CASGWMTPEGEQFF. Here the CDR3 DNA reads TGTGCTAGTGGTTGGATGACTCCGGAGGGGGAGCAGTTCTTC.

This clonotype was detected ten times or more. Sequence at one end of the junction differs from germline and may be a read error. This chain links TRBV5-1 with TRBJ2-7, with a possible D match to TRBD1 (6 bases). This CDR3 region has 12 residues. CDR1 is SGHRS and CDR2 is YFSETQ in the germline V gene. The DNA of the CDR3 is TGCGCCAGCACCTTGGACAGACACGAGCAGTACTTC. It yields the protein CASTLDRHEQYF. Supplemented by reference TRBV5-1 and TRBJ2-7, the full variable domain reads KAGVTQTPRYLIKTRGQQVTLSCSPISGHRSVSWYQQTPGQGLQFLFEYFSETQRNKGNFPGRFSGRQFSNSRSEMNVSTLELGDSALYLCASTLDRHEQYFGPGTRLTVT.

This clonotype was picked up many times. CDR3 protein: CASTTAGGSYNEQFF. DNA of the CDR3: TGTGCCAGCACTACAGCGGGGGGCTCTTACAATGAGCAGTTCTTC. The V call is TRBV28, the J call TRBJ2-1, with 9 bases identical to TRBD2. Germline values: CDR1 MDHEN, CDR2 SYDVKM. This CDR3 is built from 15 residues. With 7 bases clipped from V and 4 bases from J, the junction kept 8 bases outside the gene matches.